The present T cell receptor beta chain was sequenced within a study of spatial heterogeneity in lung cancer. Turning to the study itself: More than eight raw reads, on average, carried each unique TCR and UMI combination.

Time point here: sample taken at primary tumor resection. The sequenced material consisted of unsorted whole RNA from tumor, nontumor lung or frozen PBMC. The approximately 78 donors had untreated early-stage non-small cell lung cancer. Study-wide findings and caveats: Ubiquitous expanded tumor TCRs surfaced in blood more at resection than they did at follow-up.

All TCR cDNA molecules were individually tagged with a unique molecular identifier. Each CDR3 protein gets one entry after TCRdb re-called the 5' RACE reads with MiXCR. In the table there are fewer than 12,000 distinct CDR3 sequences, around 9.3% of which are singletons. The length of the CDR3 is 17 residues. Unmatched junction bases numbered 12, after V lost 5 bases and J lost 7 bases. Per the germline V gene, CDR1 is LNHDA and CDR2 is SQIVND (reference sequence). At least ten counts were recorded for this clonotype. Its antigen is currently unknown. The rearrangement uses TRBV19 and TRBJ2-2, with 11 bases fitting TRBD2. This specimen consisted of PBMCs, obtained at surgery. The TCR originated in a male donor with early-stage non-small cell lung cancer. CDR3 sequence (DNA): TGTGCCAGTAGTGCCCTTTATAGCGGGGGGGCTATCGGGGAGCTGTTTTTT. As protein: CASSALYSGGAIGELFF.